This T cell receptor beta chain originates from a study of human CD8 memory T cell subsets. TCR beta libraries were made by UMI-labeled 5' RACE. Per the study methods: Functional CDR3 beta clonotypes numbered about 2,900 to 20,000 per TCR beta library. No DNA is given; TCRdb re-called the 5' RACE reads and lists each CDR3 protein once. The V and J calls and clone size are TCRdb's, not the authors'. The table for this sample gives approximately 9,400 distinct CDR3 sequences. The CDR3 extends over 18 amino acids. CDR1 and CDR2 from the germline V gene are MDHEN and SYDVKM. Broader study findings: Diversity, measured as normalized Shannon-Wiener diversity, was similarly high in stem-like memory and precursor exhausted T cells. Effector memory cells did not share this. Clonotypes that made up the stem-like memory T cell repertoire overlapped minimally with the precursor exhausted T cell repertoire.

Points on this clonotype: The antigen is undetermined.

The authors obtained RNA from duplicate vials, each holding more than 120,000 sorted CD8+ T cells, for every subset. The chain has TRBV28 and TRBJ2-1; TCRdb designates TRBD1, a call that cannot be tested without DNA. Sequencing was performed on CD8+ T cells from PBMCs. This clonotype was obtained from a human donor in good health. This CDR3 is CASSFTSQRTTLRNEQFF.